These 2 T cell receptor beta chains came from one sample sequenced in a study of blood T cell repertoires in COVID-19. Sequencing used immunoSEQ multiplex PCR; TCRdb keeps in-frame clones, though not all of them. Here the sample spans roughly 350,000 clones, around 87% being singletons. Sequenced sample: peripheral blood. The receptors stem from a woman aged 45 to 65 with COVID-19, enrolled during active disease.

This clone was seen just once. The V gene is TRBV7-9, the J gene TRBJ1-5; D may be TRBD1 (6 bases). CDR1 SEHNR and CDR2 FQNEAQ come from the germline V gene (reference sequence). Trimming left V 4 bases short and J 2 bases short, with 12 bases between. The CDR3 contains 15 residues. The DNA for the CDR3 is TGTGCCAGCAGCTCAGGGGCCTACGGCAATCAGCCCCAGCATTTT. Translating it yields CASSSGAYGNQPQHF.

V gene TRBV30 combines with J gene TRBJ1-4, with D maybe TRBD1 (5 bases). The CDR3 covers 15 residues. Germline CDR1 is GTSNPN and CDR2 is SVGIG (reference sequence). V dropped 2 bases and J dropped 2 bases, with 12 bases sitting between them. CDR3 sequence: CAWSSSGRTNEKLFF. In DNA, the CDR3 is TGTGCCTGGAGTTCCTCAGGGCGGACTAATGAAAAACTGTTTTTT.